One sample yielded the 29 T cell receptor beta chains listed below, sequenced in a study of cytomegalovirus exposure and HLA in healthy donors. PCR involved 60 Vbeta and 13 Jbeta primers. The data were produced by immunoSEQ multiplex PCR, yet TCRdb's version contains in-frame clones alone and is incomplete. The table records more than 95,000 clones, about 80% of them present only once. The sample taken for sequencing was PBMCs. These receptor sequences come from a woman aged 40 to 50 in good health and CMV-seronegative.

The rearrangement links TRBV18 to TRBJ2-6; 7 bases match TRBD2. This CDR3 spans 16 amino acids. Germline V lookup: CDR1 KGHSH, CDR2 LQKENI. Trimming removed 3 bases from V and 4 bases from J; junction bases left unmatched: 6. CDR3: CASSPSRGTGANVLTF. The CDR3 DNA follows: TGTGCCAGCTCACCGTCGCGGGGGACGGGGGCCAACGTCCTGACTTTC.

The V call is TRBV11-2, the J call TRBJ1-2, with a tentative D call TRBD1 (6 bases). The germline gives CDR1 SGHAT, CDR2 FQNNGV. V was cut by 5 bases and J by 8 bases, with 15 bases left in between. This CDR3 is 13 amino acids long. CDR3 protein: CASSPPGVGGYTF. The CDR3 DNA follows: TGTGCCAGCAGCCCCCCAGGGGTAGGAGGCTACACCTTC. The full variable domain, in which reference TRBV11-2 and TRBJ1-2 provide the parts outside the CDR3, is EAGVAQSPRYKIIEKRQSVAFWCNPISGHATLYWYQQILGQGPKLLIQFQNNGVVDDSQLPKDRFSAERLKGVDSTLKIQPAKLEDSAVYLCASSPPGVGGYTFGSGTRLTVV.

The genes are TRBV25-1 and TRBJ2-1; TRBD2 might be the D (5 bases). This CDR3 spans 17 amino acids. In germline, CDR1 is MGHDK, CDR2 SYGVNS. V lost 4 bases and J 6 bases, leaving 22 bases between the germline ends. In DNA form, the CDR3 reads TGTGCCAGCAGTGGACTGACGGCGGGCGCGGTTGTCAATGAGCAGTTCTTC. Encoded protein: CASSGLTAGAVVNEQFF.

The chain couples TRBV7-3 to TRBJ2-3; TRBD2 agrees at 7 bases. V shed 5 bases and J 3 bases; nucleotides not matched to a gene: 11. This CDR3 region has 16 residues. CDR1 and CDR2 from the germline V gene are SGHTA and FQGTGA. The CDR3 protein is CASSPGRSGATDTQYF. Here the CDR3 DNA reads TGTGCCAGCAGCCCGGGGAGGAGCGGGGCGACAGATACGCAGTATTTT.

V usage is TRBV13 and J usage is TRBJ2-7, with 7 bases lining up with TRBD1. Trimming cost V 5 bases and J 2 bases; bases outside gene matches: 6. This CDR3 comprises 14 residues. Germline values: CDR1 PRHDT, CDR2 FYEKMQ (reference sequence). The DNA for the CDR3 is TGTGCCAGCAGCCCCCGGGGACAGACCTACGAGCAGTACTTC. Its protein is CASSPRGQTYEQYF.

The gene calls are TRBV15 and TRBJ2-1, with 15 positions matching TRBD2. V lost 3 bases and J lost 9; bases outside the gene matches: 21. This CDR3 has 21 residues. Germline values: CDR1 LNHNV, CDR2 YYDKDF (reference sequence). The CDR3 DNA follows: TGTGCCACCAGCAGTTGGGTGGGGACTAGCGGGAGGACCGTCCTCTATGGTGAGCAGTTCTTC. Translating it yields CATSSWVGTSGRTVLYGEQFF.

The chain joins TRBV6-5 to TRBJ2-3; TRBD2 matches 9 bases. V shed 0 bases and J 3 bases; nucleotides not matched to a gene: 4. CDR3 size: 16 residues. The germline CDR1 and CDR2 sequences are MNHEY and SVGAGI. The CDR3 spells CASSYSRREGTDTQYF. The CDR3 DNA reads TGTGCCAGCAGTTACTCTCGGCGGGAGGGAACAGATACGCAGTATTTT.

This clone was seen a handful of times. This sequence joins TRBV4-1 and TRBJ2-7, with TRBD2 matching over 7 bases. Germline V gene lookup returns CDR1 MGHRA and CDR2 YSYEKL. V dropped 4 bases and J dropped 5; count of bases not matched to a gene: 5. The CDR3 extends over 13 amino acids. CDR3 region: CASSPTGGDEQYF. The DNA for the CDR3 is TGCGCCAGCAGCCCTACGGGAGGAGACGAGCAGTACTTC.

This chain connects TRBV7-6 to TRBJ2-3, with 7 bases matching TRBD2. Losses at the gene ends were 4 bases for V and 0 bases for J; bases not matched to a gene: 4. The CDR3 has 15 residues. The germline V gene encodes CDR1 SGHVS and CDR2 FNYEAQ. CDR3 in amino acids: CASSSGLPSTDTQYF. CDR3 bases: TGTGCCAGCAGCTCGGGACTACCTAGCACAGATACGCAGTATTTT.

This chain joins TRBV30 and TRBJ1-5; TRBD1 matches at 7 bases. The CDR3 spans 13 residues. V lost 3 bases to trimming and J lost 6 bases; unmatched junction nucleotides: 5. Germline values: CDR1 GTSNPN, CDR2 SVGIG (reference sequence). The CDR3 region is CAWSGTAVQPQHF. In DNA, the CDR3 is TGTGCCTGGAGCGGGACAGCCGTTCAGCCCCAGCATTTT.

This sequence joins TRBV18 and TRBJ2-6; D possibly corresponds to TRBD2 (5 bases). Germline-derived CDR1 and CDR2 are KGHSH and LQKENI. The CDR3 is made up of 15 amino acids. V dropped 3 bases and J dropped 3 bases, with 9 bases sitting between them. The CDR3 bases are TGTGCCAGCTCACCGTCGGGGTATGGGGCCAACGTCCTGACTTTC. It codes for CASSPSGYGANVLTF.

The chain uses TRBV9 and TRBJ1-1; no reliable D call. The CDR3 covers 16 residues. V was trimmed by 4 bases and J by 1 base, leaving 17 bases between them. Germline V gene sequence: CDR1 SGDLS, CDR2 YYNGEE. CDR3 region: CASSRYVGIANTEAFF. The CDR3 DNA follows: TGTGCCAGCAGCCGATACGTGGGTATAGCGAACACTGAAGCTTTCTTT.

The V call is TRBV28, the J call TRBJ1-2; TRBD1 is a possible D gene (5 bases). This CDR3 is 12 amino acids long. Germline CDR1 reads MDHEN; CDR2 reads SYDVKM. V lost 8 bases and J lost 4, with 11 bases in between. The CDR3 DNA reads as TGTGCCAGCTTCCCGGGGGGCTATGGCTACACCTTC. It encodes CASFPGGYGYTF.

The rearrangement links TRBV29-1 to TRBJ2-6; TRBD1 matches at 7 bases. V was clipped by 3 bases and J by 4 bases; unmatched bases: 6. CDR1 and CDR2 (germline): SQVTM, ANQGSEA. CDR3 length equals 15 residues. The CDR3 reads CSVDGTGDGANVLTF. DNA for the CDR3: TGCAGCGTTGACGGAACAGGGGACGGGGCCAACGTCCTGACTTTC.

The genes are TRBV5-8 and TRBJ1-5, with a weak D call TRBD1 (6 bases). Germline V gene sequence: CDR1 SGHTS, CDR2 YDEGEE. V was shortened by 3 bases and J by 3 bases, with 16 bases between the two germline ends. The CDR3 runs 16 residues. CDR3 amino acids: CASSSFSWTDNQPQHF. CDR3 nucleotides: TGTGCCAGCAGCTCCTTCTCGTGGACAGACAATCAGCCCCAGCATTTT.

The chain carries TRBV5-5 and TRBJ2-7; TRBD1 matches 9 bases. V lost 1 base to trimming and J lost 3 bases; unmatched junction nucleotides: 5. This CDR3 has 15 amino acids. CDR1 SGHKS and CDR2 YYEKEE come from the germline V gene (reference sequence). The CDR3 sequence is CASSLRTGGYYEQYF. Here the CDR3 DNA reads TGTGCCAGCAGCTTGCGTACAGGGGGCTACTACGAGCAGTACTTC.

This clone showed up just once. The V gene is TRBV6-5, the J gene TRBJ1-1; no clear D. V lost 6 bases to trimming and J lost 1 base, with 9 bases between them. This CDR3 is built from 13 residues. Germline CDR1 reads MNHEY; CDR2 reads SVGAGI. CDR3 protein: CASSNRGNTEAFF. CDR3 DNA: TGTGCCAGCAGCAACCGCGGGAACACTGAAGCTTTCTTT.

The genes are TRBV27 and TRBJ2-7; D is undetermined. Germline CDR1 reads MNHEY; CDR2 reads SMNVEV (reference sequence). CDR3 length: 15 residues. V lost 5 bases to trimming and J lost 3 bases, with 17 bases between them. The chain's CDR3 is CASSLQNSRNYEQYF. Here the CDR3 DNA reads TGTGCCAGCAGTCTACAGAACTCCCGGAACTACGAGCAGTACTTC.

Of note for this clone: The germline gene is not matched at one end of the junction; a read error may be the cause. The rearrangement joins TRBV7-9 to TRBJ2-4; the D is unclear. Germline-derived CDR1 and CDR2 are SEHNR and FQNEAQ (reference sequence). This CDR3 contains 14 residues. CDR3 amino acids: CSSSSQLAKNIQYF. CDR3 nucleotides: TGTTCCAGCAGCTCCCAACTAGCCAAAAACATTCAGTACTTC.

The CDR3 DNA reads TGTGCCAGCAGTTTACGGACAGTTAACAATGAGCAGTTCTTC. Amino acid sequence: CASSLRTVNNEQFF. V gene TRBV28 combines with J gene TRBJ2-1, with D tentatively TRBD1 (6 bases). Trimming removed 2 bases from V and 5 bases from J, with 10 bases in between. Per germline, CDR1 MDHEN and CDR2 SYDVKM. The CDR3 is 14 residues long. Combining the CDR3 with reference TRBV28 and TRBJ2-1 gives the whole variable domain DVKVTQSSRYLVKRTGEKVFLECVQDMDHENMFWYRQDPGLGLRLIYFSYDVKMKEKGDIPEGYSVSREKKERFSLILESASTNQTSMYLCASSLRTVNNEQFFGPGTRLTVL.

This chain links TRBV27 with TRBJ2-5, with D perhaps TRBD2 (5 bases). The end of the DNA aligns better with TRBJ2-7, so the J call may be wrong. CDR3 length equals 13 residues. CDR1 is MNHEY, CDR2 SMNVEV, per germline (reference sequence). Here the CDR3 reads CASSLRGAYEQYF. For the CDR3, the DNA is TGTGCCAGCAGTTTACGGGGAGCCTACGAGCAGTACTTC.

The V gene is TRBV6-5, the J gene TRBJ1-1, with D perhaps matching TRBD1 (5 bases). The CDR3 is 14 residues long. Germline V gives CDR1 MNHEY, CDR2 SVGAGI. V lost 10 bases and J 3 bases, leaving 18 bases between the germline ends. CDR3 sequence reads: CATRWGGADTEAFF. The CDR3, as DNA: TGTGCCACCCGATGGGGAGGGGCTGACACTGAAGCTTTCTTT.

The chain is built from TRBV11-3 and TRBJ1-6; D perhaps matches TRBD1 (5 bases). This CDR3 spans 14 amino acids. In germline, CDR1 is SGHNT, CDR2 YENEEA. The V end lost 7 bases, the J end lost 0 bases, and 7 bases lay between the germline ends. The CDR3 is CASNRSSYNSPLHF. In DNA, the CDR3 is TGTGCCAGCAACAGGAGCTCCTATAATTCACCCCTCCACTTT.

The J gene is TRBJ2-7, the V gene TRBV18; D is unclear. The germline V gene has CDR1 KGHSH and CDR2 LQKENI. Trimming shortened V by 2 bases and J by 3 bases, and 8 bases separated the two germline ends. This CDR3 spans 13 amino acids. This CDR3 reads CASSPTTLYEQYF. The CDR3, as DNA: TGTGCCAGCTCACCAACGACTCTCTACGAGCAGTACTTC.

The CDR3 DNA reads TGCGCCAGCAGCTGGGGGACTAGCGACTCCTACGAGCAGTACTTC. Its protein product is CASSWGTSDSYEQYF. The J gene is TRBJ2-7, the V gene TRBV5-1; 10 bases fit TRBD2. The length of the CDR3 is 15 residues. After removal of 3 bases from V and 0 bases from J, the junction contained 3 bases not matched to a gene. Germline V gene sequence: CDR1 SGHRS, CDR2 YFSETQ.

The chain couples TRBV7-2 to TRBJ1-4; the D gene is possibly TRBD1 (6 bases). V was shortened by 6 bases and J by 3 bases, with 14 bases between the two germline ends. CDR1 is SGHTA, CDR2 FQGNSA, per germline. The CDR3 loop spans 15 amino acids. The CDR3 sequence: CASRPGAGANEKLFF. The CDR3 nucleotides are TGTGCCAGCAGACCCGGGGCAGGGGCTAATGAAAAACTGTTTTTT.

The CDR3 DNA sequence: TGTGCCAGTAGTATAAGGGGGACCCAGTACTTC. Translating it yields CASSIRGTQYF. V is TRBV19 and J is TRBJ2-5; tentative D call: TRBD1 (5 bases). The germline gives CDR1 LNHDA, CDR2 SQIVND (reference sequence). This CDR3 region has 11 residues. Trimming removed 2 bases at V and 7 bases at J, with 5 bases between. The full variable domain, its missing parts supplied by reference TRBV19 and TRBJ2-5, is DGGITQSPKYLFRKEGQNVTLSCEQNLNHDAMYWYRQDPGQGLRLIYYSQIVNDFQKGDIAEGYSVSREKKESFPLTVTSAQKNPTAFYLCASSIRGTQYFGPGTRLLVL.

The rearrangement uses TRBV7-6 and TRBJ1-4; D is possibly TRBD1 (5 bases). Germline assignment: CDR1 SGHVS and CDR2 FNYEAQ. This CDR3 spans 15 amino acids. Trimming removed 1 base from V and 8 bases from J, with 14 bases in between. CDR3 amino acids: CASSLVRQGSEKLFF. The CDR3 nucleotides are TGTGCCAGCAGCTTAGTTCGCCAGGGAAGCGAAAAACTGTTTTTT.

Only a few counts were recorded for this clone. The V and J genes are TRBV9 and TRBJ1-3; D remains ambiguous. The ends were cut back, 0 bases at V and 7 bases at J, with 8 bases in the middle. Germline CDR1 is SGDLS and CDR2 is YYNGEE. This CDR3 has 13 residues. The CDR3 sequence is CASSVDSTNTIYF. The CDR3 nucleotides are TGTGCCAGCAGCGTAGATAGTACGAACACCATATATTTT.